The 6 T cell receptor beta chains listed next were all sequenced from one sample in a study of blood T cell repertoires in COVID-19. Assay used: immunoSEQ multiplex PCR; TCRdb lists only in-frame clones, some missing. The sample records over 250,000 clones, under 90% being singletons. Sequencing input: peripheral blood. The receptors stem from a man aged 50 or older with acute or convalescent COVID-19.

The chain joins TRBV7-3 to TRBJ2-2; the D is unclear. The germline CDR1 and CDR2 sequences are SGHTA and FQGTGA. V was cut by 5 bases and J by 0 bases, with 7 bases left in between. This CDR3 has 14 residues. The CDR3 DNA is TGTGCCAGCAGCCCGACAACGAACACCGGGGAGCTGTTTTTT. Translated, it gives CASSPTTNTGELFF.

This rearrangement joins TRBV25-1 to TRBJ1-6; 9 bases line up with TRBD1. This CDR3 spans 13 amino acids. The germline V gene has CDR1 MGHDK and CDR2 SYGVNS. Trimming at V came to 6 bases and at J to 10 bases, leaving 4 bases not matched to a gene. The CDR3 sequence: CASRDRGGSPLHF. CDR3 in DNA: TGTGCCAGCAGGGACAGGGGCGGATCACCCCTCCACTTT.

The chain combines TRBV10-3 with TRBJ1-6, with a tentative D call TRBD1 (6 bases). This CDR3 has 13 amino acids. The V end was cut by 8 bases, the J end by 7 bases, with 12 bases between. Germline V CDR1 and CDR2: ENHRY, SYGVKD. CDR3 loop: CAIGRGQNSPLHF. CDR3 coding DNA: TGTGCCATCGGGCGGGGGCAAAATTCACCCCTCCACTTT.

CDR3 in amino acids: CASSRGQGRLKKLFF. CDR3 bases: TGTGCCAGCAGCCGCGGACAGGGGCGCCTGAAAAAACTGTTTTTT. The rearrangement uses TRBV7-8 and TRBJ1-4; 9 bases agree with TRBD1. This CDR3 is built from 15 residues. Germline lookup yields CDR1 SGHVS and CDR2 FQNEAQ. The J segment lost 9 bases and the V segment lost 5 bases, leaving 10 bases of the junction unmatched.

The rearrangement links TRBV13 to TRBJ2-7; 14 bases are a match to TRBD2. The length of the CDR3 is 16 residues. V dropped 4 bases and J dropped 5; count of bases not matched to a gene: 7. In germline, CDR1 is PRHDT, CDR2 FYEKMQ (reference sequence). The CDR3 sequence is CASSYKGLAGADEQYF. In DNA, the CDR3 is TGTGCCAGCAGCTACAAGGGACTAGCGGGGGCCGACGAGCAGTACTTC.

V is TRBV5-1 and J is TRBJ1-1; 7 bases fit TRBD1. V shed 2 bases, J shed 7 bases, and the junction held 8 bases outside the gene matches. The CDR3 is 14 amino acids. CDR1 is SGHRS, CDR2 YFSETQ, per germline. CDR3 sequence: CASSFNPGQNEAFF. The CDR3 coding sequence is TGCGCCAGCAGCTTCAATCCGGGACAGAATGAAGCTTTCTTT.